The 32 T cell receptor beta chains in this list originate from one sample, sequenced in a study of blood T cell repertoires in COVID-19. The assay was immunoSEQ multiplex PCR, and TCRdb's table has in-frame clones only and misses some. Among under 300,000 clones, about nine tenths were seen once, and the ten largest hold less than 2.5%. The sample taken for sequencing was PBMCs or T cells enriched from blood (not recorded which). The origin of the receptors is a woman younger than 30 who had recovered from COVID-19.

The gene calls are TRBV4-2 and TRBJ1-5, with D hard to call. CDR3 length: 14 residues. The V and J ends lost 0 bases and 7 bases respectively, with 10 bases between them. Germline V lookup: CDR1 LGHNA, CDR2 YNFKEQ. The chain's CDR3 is CASSQDWGGQPQHF. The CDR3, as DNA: TGTGCCAGCAGCCAAGATTGGGGAGGACAGCCCCAGCATTTT.

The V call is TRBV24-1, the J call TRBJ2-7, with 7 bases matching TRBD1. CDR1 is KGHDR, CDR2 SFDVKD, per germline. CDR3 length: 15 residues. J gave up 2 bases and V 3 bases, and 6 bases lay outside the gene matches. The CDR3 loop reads CATSDPRTGTYEQYF. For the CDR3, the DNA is TGTGCCACCAGTGATCCCCGGACAGGTACCTACGAGCAGTACTTC.

CDR3 bases: TGCGCCAGCAGCCCGGCAGGGGCTTCGAACACTGAAGCTTTCTTT. This gives the protein CASSPAGASNTEAFF. This sequence joins TRBV4-1 and TRBJ1-1; D may be TRBD1 (6 bases). The ends were cut back, 4 bases at V and 1 base at J, with 13 bases in the middle. The CDR3 covers 15 residues. CDR1 and CDR2 from the germline V gene are MGHRA and YSYEKL.

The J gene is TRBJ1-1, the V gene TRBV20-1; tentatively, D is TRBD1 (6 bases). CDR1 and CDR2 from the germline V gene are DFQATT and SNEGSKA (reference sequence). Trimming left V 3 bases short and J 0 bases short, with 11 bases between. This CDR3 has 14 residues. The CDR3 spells CSASRGHLNTEAFF. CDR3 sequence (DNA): TGCAGTGCTAGTAGGGGACATCTGAACACTGAAGCTTTCTTT.

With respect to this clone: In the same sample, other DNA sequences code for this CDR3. The CDR3 nucleotides read TGTGCCAGCAGTTTAGGGACAGTCTATGGCTACACCTTC. Translated, it gives CASSLGTVYGYTF. The rearrangement uses TRBV12-3 or TRBV12-4 and TRBJ1-2; tentatively, D is TRBD1 (6 bases). The CDR3 runs to 13 residues. The V and J ends lost 1 base and 4 bases respectively, with 7 bases between them.

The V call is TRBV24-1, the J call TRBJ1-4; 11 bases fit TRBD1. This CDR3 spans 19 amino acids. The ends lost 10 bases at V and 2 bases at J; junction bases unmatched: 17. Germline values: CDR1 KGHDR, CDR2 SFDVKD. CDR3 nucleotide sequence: TGTGCCACTCAGCAGACGGACAGGGGGCGGTTCGGGACTAATGAAAAACTGTTTTTT. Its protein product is CATQQTDRGRFGTNEKLFF.

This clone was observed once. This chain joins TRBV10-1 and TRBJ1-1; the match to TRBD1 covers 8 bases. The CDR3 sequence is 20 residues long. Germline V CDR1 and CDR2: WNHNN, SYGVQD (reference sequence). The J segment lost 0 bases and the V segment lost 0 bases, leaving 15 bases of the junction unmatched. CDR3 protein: CASSESTGTGAIGMNTEAFF. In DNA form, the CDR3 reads TGCGCCAGCAGTGAGTCCACCGGGACAGGCGCCATCGGGATGAACACTGAAGCTTTCTTT.

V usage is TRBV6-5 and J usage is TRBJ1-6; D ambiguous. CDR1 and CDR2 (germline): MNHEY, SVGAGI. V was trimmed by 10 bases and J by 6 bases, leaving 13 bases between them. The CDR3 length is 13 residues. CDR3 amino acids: CATKDFTNSPLHF. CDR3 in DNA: TGTGCCACCAAGGACTTCACTAATTCACCCCTCCACTTT.

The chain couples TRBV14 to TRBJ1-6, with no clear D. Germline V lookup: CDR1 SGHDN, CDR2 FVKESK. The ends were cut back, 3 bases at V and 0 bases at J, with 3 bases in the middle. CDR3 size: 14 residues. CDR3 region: CASSHGSYNSPLHF. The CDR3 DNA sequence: TGTGCCAGCAGCCACGGCTCCTATAATTCACCCCTCCACTTT.

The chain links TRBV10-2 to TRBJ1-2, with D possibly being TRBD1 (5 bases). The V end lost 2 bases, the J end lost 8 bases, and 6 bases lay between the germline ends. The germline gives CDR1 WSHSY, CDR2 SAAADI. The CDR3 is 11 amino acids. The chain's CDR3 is CASSEGGGYTF. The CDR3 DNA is TGCGCCAGCAGTGAGGGGGGGGGCTACACCTTC.

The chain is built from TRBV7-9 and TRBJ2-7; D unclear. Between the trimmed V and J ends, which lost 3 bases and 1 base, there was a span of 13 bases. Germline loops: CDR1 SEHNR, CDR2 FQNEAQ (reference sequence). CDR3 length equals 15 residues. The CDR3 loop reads CASSFTSGSSYEQYF. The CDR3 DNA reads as TGTGCCAGCAGCTTCACTTCAGGTTCTTCCTACGAGCAGTACTTC.

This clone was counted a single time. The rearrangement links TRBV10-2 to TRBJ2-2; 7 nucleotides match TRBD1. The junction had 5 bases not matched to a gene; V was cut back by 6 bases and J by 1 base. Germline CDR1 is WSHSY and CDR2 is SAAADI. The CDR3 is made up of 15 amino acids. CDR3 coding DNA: TGCGCCAGCAGGATCTGGACAGGGAACACCGGGGAGCTGTTTTTT. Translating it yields CASRIWTGNTGELFF.

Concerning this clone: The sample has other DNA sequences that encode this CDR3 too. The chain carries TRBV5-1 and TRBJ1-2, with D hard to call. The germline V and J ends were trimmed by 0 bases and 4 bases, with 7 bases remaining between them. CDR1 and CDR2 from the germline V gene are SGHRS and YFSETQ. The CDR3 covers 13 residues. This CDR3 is CASSLGGSYGYTF. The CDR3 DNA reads TGCGCCAGCAGCTTGGGAGGGTCCTATGGCTACACCTTC.

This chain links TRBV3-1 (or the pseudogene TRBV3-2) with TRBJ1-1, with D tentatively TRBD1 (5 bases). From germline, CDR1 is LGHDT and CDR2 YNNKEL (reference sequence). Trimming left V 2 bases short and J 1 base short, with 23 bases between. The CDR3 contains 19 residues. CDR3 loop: CASSQYPGVRGGENTEAFF. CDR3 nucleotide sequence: TGTGCCAGCAGCCAATATCCGGGGGTACGGGGAGGGGAGAACACTGAAGCTTTCTTT.

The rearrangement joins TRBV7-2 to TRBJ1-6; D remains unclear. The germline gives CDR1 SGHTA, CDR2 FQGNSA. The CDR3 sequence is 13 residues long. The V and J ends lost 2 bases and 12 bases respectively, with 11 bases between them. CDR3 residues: CASSLSRGKPLHF. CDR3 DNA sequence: TGTGCCAGCAGCTTAAGTCGCGGGAAACCCCTCCACTTT.

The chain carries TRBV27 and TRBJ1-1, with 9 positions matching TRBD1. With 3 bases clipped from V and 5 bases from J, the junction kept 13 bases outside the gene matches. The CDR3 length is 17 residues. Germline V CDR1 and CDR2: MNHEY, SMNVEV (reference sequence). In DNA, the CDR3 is TGTGCCAGCAGTTTGGCCGGGACAGGGCGAATGAGGACTGAAGCTTTCTTT. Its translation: CASSLAGTGRMRTEAFF.

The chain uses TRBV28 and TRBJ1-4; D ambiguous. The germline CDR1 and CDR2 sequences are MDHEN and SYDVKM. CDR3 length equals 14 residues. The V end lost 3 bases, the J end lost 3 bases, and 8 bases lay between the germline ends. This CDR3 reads CASSFSGSNEKLFF. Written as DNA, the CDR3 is TGTGCCAGCAGTTTTTCGGGGTCTAATGAAAAACTGTTTTTT.

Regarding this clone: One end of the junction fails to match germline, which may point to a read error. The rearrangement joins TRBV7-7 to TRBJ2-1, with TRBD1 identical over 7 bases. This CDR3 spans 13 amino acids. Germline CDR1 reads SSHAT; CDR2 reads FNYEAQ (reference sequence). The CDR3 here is CASSLADRDEQFF. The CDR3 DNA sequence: TGTGCTAGCAGCTTGGCCGACAGGGATGAGCAGTTCTTC.

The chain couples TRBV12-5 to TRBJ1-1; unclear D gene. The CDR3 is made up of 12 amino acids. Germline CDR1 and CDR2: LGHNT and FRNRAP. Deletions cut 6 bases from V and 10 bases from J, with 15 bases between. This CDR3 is CASGYGPGRAFF. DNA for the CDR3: TGTGCTAGTGGCTACGGCCCTGGGCGAGCTTTCTTT.

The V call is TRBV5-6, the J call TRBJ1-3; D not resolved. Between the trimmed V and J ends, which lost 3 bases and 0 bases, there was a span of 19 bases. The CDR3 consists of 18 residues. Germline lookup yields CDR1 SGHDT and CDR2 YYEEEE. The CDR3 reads CASSSMWATSYSGNTIYF. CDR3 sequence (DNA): TGTGCCAGCAGCTCAATGTGGGCCACCTCTTACTCTGGAAACACCATATATTTT.

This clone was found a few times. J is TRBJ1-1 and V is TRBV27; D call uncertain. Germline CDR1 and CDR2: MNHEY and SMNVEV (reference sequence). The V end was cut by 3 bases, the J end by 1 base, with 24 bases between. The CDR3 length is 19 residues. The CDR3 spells CASSFSPTPPHRPNTEAFF. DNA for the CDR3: TGTGCCAGCAGTTTCTCTCCGACACCACCGCATCGTCCGAACACTGAAGCTTTCTTT.

The CDR3 spells CASSFRGRNQPQHF. As DNA, the CDR3 is TGTGCCAGCAGCTTCAGGGGTAGGAATCAGCCCCAGCATTTT. This chain connects TRBV3-1 (or the pseudogene TRBV3-2) to TRBJ1-5; weak D call: TRBD1 (6 bases). From germline, CDR1 is LGHDT and CDR2 YNNKEL (reference sequence). V lost 5 bases and J lost 4, with 12 bases in between. The CDR3 length is 14 residues.

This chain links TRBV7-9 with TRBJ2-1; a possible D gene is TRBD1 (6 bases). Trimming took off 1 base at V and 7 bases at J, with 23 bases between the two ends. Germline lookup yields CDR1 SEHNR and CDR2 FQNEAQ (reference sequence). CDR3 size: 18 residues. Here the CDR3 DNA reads TGTGCCAGCAGCTTAGAACTGGGGCGCACAGGGAGATGGAATGAGCAGTTCTTC. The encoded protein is CASSLELGRTGRWNEQFF.

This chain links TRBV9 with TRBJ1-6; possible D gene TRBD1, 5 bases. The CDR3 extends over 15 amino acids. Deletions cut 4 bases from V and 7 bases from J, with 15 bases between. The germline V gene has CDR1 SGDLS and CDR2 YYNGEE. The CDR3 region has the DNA TGTGCCAGCAGCCCCCAGCAGGGTGGGAATTCACCCCTCCACTTT. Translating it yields CASSPQQGGNSPLHF.

The CDR3 DNA is TGTGCCAGCAGCCCGACAGGGAACTATGGCTACACCTTC. Protein product: CASSPTGNYGYTF. The V gene is TRBV6-2 or TRBV6-3, the J gene TRBJ1-2, with TRBD1 identical over 7 bases. The CDR3 runs to 13 residues. CDR1 MNHEY and CDR2 SVGEGT come from the germline V gene. The ends lost 6 bases at V and 2 bases at J; junction bases unmatched: 3.

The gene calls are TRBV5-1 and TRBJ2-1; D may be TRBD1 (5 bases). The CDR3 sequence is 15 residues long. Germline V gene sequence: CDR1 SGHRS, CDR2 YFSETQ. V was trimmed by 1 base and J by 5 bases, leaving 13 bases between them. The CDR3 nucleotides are TGCGCCAGCAGCTTGATGTGGGGCTCTAACAATGAGCAGTTCTTC. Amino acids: CASSLMWGSNNEQFF.

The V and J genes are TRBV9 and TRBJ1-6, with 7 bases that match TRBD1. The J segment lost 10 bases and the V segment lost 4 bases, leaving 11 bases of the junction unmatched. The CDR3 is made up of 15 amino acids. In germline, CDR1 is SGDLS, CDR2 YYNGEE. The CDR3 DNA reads TGTGCCAGCAGCCCGGCGACAGGGCTGAACTCACCCCTCCACTTT. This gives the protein CASSPATGLNSPLHF.

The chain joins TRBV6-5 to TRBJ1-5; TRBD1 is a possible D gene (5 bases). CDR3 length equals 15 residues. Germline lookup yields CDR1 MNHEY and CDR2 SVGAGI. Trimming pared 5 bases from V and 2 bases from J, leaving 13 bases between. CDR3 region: CASSTVGGGNQPQHF. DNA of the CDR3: TGTGCCAGCAGTACCGTTGGGGGGGGCAATCAGCCCCAGCATTTT.

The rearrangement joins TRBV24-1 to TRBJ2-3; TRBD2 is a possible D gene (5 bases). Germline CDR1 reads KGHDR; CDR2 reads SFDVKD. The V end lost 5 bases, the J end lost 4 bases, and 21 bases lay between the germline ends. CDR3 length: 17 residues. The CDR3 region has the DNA TGTGCCACCAGTGTGAGGGCGGCCGGAGGAACAGCAGATACGCAGTATTTT. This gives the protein CATSVRAAGGTADTQYF.

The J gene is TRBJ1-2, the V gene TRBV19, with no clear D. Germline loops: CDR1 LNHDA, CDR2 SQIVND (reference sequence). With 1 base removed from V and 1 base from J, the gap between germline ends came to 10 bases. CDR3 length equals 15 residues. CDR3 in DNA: TGTGCCAGTAGTATAGTCGGTAGAGTTAACTATGGCTACACCTTC. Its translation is CASSIVGRVNYGYTF. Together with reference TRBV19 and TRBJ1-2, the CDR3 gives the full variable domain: DGGITQSPKYLFRKEGQNVTLSCEQNLNHDAMYWYRQDPGQGLRLIYYSQIVNDFQKGDIAEGYSVSREKKESFPLTVTSAQKNPTAFYLCASSIVGRVNYGYTFGSGTRLTVV.

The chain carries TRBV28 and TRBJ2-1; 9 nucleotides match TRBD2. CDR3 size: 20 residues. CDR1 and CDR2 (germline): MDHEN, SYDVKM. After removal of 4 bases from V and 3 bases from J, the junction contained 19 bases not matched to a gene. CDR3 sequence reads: CASSSPVVAGESGFYNEQFF. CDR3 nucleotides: TGTGCCAGCAGTTCCCCGGTGGTAGCGGGAGAGTCCGGGTTCTACAATGAGCAGTTCTTC.

The CDR3 spells CASSQLAGGNPETQYF. In DNA, the CDR3 is TGTGCCAGCTCACAACTAGCGGGAGGTAACCCCGAGACCCAGTACTTC. This chain connects TRBV18 to TRBJ2-5; 12 bases fit TRBD2. After removal of 4 bases from V and 5 bases from J, the junction contained 8 bases not matched to a gene. Germline lookup yields CDR1 KGHSH and CDR2 LQKENI. The CDR3 is made up of 16 amino acids. The whole variable domain, filled in from reference TRBV18 and TRBJ2-5, reads NAGVMQNPRHLVRRRGQEARLRCSPMKGHSHVYWYRQLPEEGLKFMVYLQKENIIDESGMPKERFSAEFPKEGPSILRIQQVVRGDSAAYFCASSQLAGGNPETQYFGPGTRLLVL.